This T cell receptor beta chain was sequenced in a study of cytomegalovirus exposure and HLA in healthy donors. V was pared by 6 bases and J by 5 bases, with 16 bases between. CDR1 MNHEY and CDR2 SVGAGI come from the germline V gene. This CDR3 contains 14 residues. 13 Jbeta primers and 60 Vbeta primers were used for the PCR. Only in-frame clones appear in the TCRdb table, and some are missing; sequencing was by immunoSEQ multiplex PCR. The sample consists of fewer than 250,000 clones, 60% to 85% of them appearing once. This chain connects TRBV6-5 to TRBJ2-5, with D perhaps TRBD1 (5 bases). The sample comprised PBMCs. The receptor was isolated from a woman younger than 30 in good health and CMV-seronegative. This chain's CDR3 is CASRPRAGQETQYF. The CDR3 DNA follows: TGTGCCAGCAGACCTAGGGCAGGGCAGGAGACCCAGTACTTC.